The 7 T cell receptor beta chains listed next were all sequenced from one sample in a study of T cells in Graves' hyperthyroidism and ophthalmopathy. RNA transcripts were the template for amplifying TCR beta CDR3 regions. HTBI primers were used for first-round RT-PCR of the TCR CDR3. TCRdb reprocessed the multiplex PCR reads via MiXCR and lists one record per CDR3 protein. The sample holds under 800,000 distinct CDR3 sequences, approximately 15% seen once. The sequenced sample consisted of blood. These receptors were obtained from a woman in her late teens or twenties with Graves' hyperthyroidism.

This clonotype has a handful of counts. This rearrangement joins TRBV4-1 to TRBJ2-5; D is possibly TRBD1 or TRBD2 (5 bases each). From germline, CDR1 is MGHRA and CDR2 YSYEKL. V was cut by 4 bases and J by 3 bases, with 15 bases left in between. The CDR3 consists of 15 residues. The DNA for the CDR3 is TGCGCCAGCAGCCCCCGACGGGGCGGAGAAGAGACCCAGTACTTC. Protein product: CASSPRRGGEETQYF.

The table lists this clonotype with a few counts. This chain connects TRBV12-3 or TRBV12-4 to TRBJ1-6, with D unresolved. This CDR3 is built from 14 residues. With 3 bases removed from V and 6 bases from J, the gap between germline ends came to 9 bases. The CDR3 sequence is CASSLDRSNSPLHF. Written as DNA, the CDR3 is TGTGCCAGCAGTTTGGATCGAAGTAATTCACCCCTCCACTTT.

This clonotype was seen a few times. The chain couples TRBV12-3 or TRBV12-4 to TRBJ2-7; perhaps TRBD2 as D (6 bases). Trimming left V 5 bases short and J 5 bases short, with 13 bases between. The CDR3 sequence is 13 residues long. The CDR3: CASSPPGLNEQYF. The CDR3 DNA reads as TGTGCCAGCAGTCCACCGGGACTGAACGAGCAGTACTTC.

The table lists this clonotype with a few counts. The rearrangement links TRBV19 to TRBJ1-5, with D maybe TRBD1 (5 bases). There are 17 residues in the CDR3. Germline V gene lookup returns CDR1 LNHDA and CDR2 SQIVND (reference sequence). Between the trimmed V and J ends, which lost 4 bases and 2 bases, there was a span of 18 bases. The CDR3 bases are TGTGCCAGTAGTAGGCGGGACTTCGACGGCGGCAATCAGCCCCAGCATTTT. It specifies CASSRRDFDGGNQPQHF.

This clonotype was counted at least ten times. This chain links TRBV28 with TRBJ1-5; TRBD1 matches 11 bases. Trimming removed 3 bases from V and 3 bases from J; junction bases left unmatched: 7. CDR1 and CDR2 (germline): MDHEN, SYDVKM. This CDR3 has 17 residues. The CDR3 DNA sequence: TGTGCCAGCAGTTTTGACGGGACAGGGGGTTTCAATCAGCCCCAGCATTTT. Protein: CASSFDGTGGFNQPQHF.

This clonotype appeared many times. The CDR3 loop reads CASSLGAFPSAPYEQYF. CDR3 in DNA: TGTGCCAGCAGCTTGGGGGCTTTCCCCTCCGCGCCCTACGAGCAGTACTTC. The chain carries TRBV5-8 and TRBJ2-7; D gene unclear. Germline CDR1 and CDR2: SGHTS and YDEGEE. Between the trimmed V and J ends, which lost 0 bases and 2 bases, there was a span of 18 bases. The CDR3 is 17 residues long.

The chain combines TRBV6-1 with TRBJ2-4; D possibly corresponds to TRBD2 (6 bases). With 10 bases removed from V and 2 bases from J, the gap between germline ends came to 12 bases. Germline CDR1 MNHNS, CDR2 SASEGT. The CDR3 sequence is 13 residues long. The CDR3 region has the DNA TGTGCCACTCAGGAGGGGTCCAAAAACATTCAGTACTTC. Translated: CATQEGSKNIQYF.